The 21 T cell receptor beta chains reported below all come from one sample, sequenced in a study of siplizumab effects on memory and regulatory T cells. TCRdb's copy holds only in-frame clones and misses some; the assay was immunoSEQ multiplex PCR. The repertoire has some 100,000 clones, approximately 97% of them found once; the top ten carry under 0.04%. The material sequenced was naive CD4+ T cells sorted from blood. The receptors were sampled from a human donor in good health.

The genes are TRBV9 and TRBJ1-6; D possibly corresponds to TRBD1 (5 bases). Germline V gives CDR1 SGDLS, CDR2 YYNGEE. V was shortened by 0 bases and J by 7 bases, with 11 bases between the two germline ends. The CDR3 is made up of 15 amino acids. This chain's CDR3 is CASSVEEGRNSPLHF. Written as DNA, the CDR3 is TGTGCCAGCAGCGTAGAAGAGGGGAGGAATTCACCCCTCCACTTT.

The chain employs TRBV6-5 and TRBJ2-6, with unresolved D. The CDR3 runs to 15 residues. V lost 7 bases and J 0 bases, leaving 10 bases between the germline ends. Germline lookup yields CDR1 MNHEY and CDR2 SVGAGI. The CDR3 sequence: CASTPEGSGANVLTF. For the CDR3, the DNA is TGTGCCAGCACTCCCGAAGGCTCTGGGGCCAACGTCCTGACTTTC.

The J gene is TRBJ1-4, the V gene TRBV18, with D unresolved. CDR3 length equals 14 residues. Between the trimmed V and J ends, which lost 2 bases and 8 bases, there was a span of 12 bases. CDR1 is KGHSH and CDR2 is LQKENI in the germline V gene. The CDR3 loop reads CASSPSPWAEKLFF. The CDR3 region has the DNA TGTGCCAGCTCACCAAGCCCGTGGGCCGAAAAACTGTTTTTT.

This chain uses TRBV2 with TRBJ1-1; D not resolved. The CDR3 has 10 amino acids. Germline assignment: CDR1 SNHLY and CDR2 FYNNEI. The V gene lost 11 bases and the J gene lost 3 bases, with 7 bases spanning the gap. The CDR3 is CASTDTEAFF. Written as DNA, the CDR3 is TGTGCCTCCACGGACACTGAAGCTTTCTTT. Using reference TRBV2 and TRBJ1-1 for the parts outside the CDR3, the full variable domain is EPEVTQTPSHQVTQMGQEVILRCVPISNHLYFYWYRQILGQKVEFLVSFYNNEISEKSEIFDDQFSVERPDGSNFTLKIRSTKLEDSAMYFCASTDTEAFFGQGTRLTVV.

This chain links TRBV5-6 with TRBJ2-7; 8 bases align to TRBD2. J lost 4 bases, V lost 4 bases, and 7 bases had no gene match. The CDR3 contains 14 residues. Germline CDR1 SGHDT, CDR2 YYEEEE. The CDR3 sequence: CASSPPGTRYEQYF. The CDR3 DNA is TGTGCCAGCAGCCCTCCCGGGACTAGATACGAGCAGTACTTC.

The V gene is TRBV7-2, the J gene TRBJ2-1; 9 bases are shared with TRBD1. V shed 5 bases and J 7 bases; nucleotides not matched to a gene: 9. Germline lookup yields CDR1 SGHTA and CDR2 FQGNSA. The CDR3 consists of 15 residues. The CDR3 DNA is TGTGCCAGCAGCCCGACGGGACAGGGTTGGAATGAGCAGTTCTTC. The encoded protein is CASSPTGQGWNEQFF.

The chain couples TRBV5-4 to TRBJ2-5; D unclear. Looked up from germline, CDR1 is SGHNT and CDR2 is YYREEE (reference sequence). CDR3 length equals 13 residues. Trimming shortened V by 0 bases and J by 3 bases, and 6 bases separated the two germline ends. CDR3 region: CASSLAIKETQYF. DNA of the CDR3: TGTGCCAGCAGCTTGGCGATTAAAGAGACCCAGTACTTC.

This chain joins TRBV2 and TRBJ1-1, with 8 positions matching TRBD1. The CDR3 loop spans 14 amino acids. J was trimmed by 5 bases and V by 7 bases; bases with no gene match: 9. Germline-derived CDR1 and CDR2 are SNHLY and FYNNEI. The CDR3 DNA sequence: TGTGCCAGCACCAATAGCAGGGGGCTTACTGAAGCTTTCTTT. It codes for CASTNSRGLTEAFF.

J is TRBJ2-1 and V is TRBV4-2; a weak D match, TRBD2 (5 bases). CDR3 length: 17 residues. V lost 2 bases to trimming and J lost 0 bases, with 14 bases between them. Germline-derived CDR1 and CDR2 are LGHNA and YNFKEQ. The CDR3 nucleotides read TGTGCCAGCAGCCAAAGGTGGTTGGACTTCTCCTACAATGAGCAGTTCTTC. Translation gives CASSQRWLDFSYNEQFF.

V gene TRBV10-3 combines with J gene TRBJ2-3; D tentatively fits TRBD1 or TRBD2 (5 bases each). Germline V gene sequence: CDR1 ENHRY, CDR2 SYGVKD. The CDR3 has 14 residues. Between the trimmed V and J ends, which lost 9 bases and 3 bases, there was a span of 16 bases. CDR3 region: CAISSGARTDTQYF. CDR3 bases: TGTGCCATTTCGTCCGGGGCAAGGACAGATACGCAGTATTTT.

This sequence joins TRBV29-1 and TRBJ2-3; D may match TRBD1 or TRBD2 (7 bases each). The ends were cut back, 4 bases at V and 6 bases at J, with 14 bases in the middle. The germline CDR1 and CDR2 sequences are SQVTM and ANQGSEA. This CDR3 comprises 13 residues. CDR3 residues: CSVARQGGDTQYF. CDR3 bases: TGCAGCGTTGCCCGACAGGGAGGGGATACGCAGTATTTT.

The V call is TRBV5-6, the J call TRBJ2-7; weak D call: TRBD2 (6 bases). V gave up 3 bases and J gave up 7 bases, with 14 bases separating them. Germline V gene lookup returns CDR1 SGHDT and CDR2 YYEEEE. The CDR3 runs to 13 residues. The CDR3 region is CASSSGLRREQYF. For the CDR3, the DNA is TGTGCCAGCAGCTCGGGACTCCGAAGGGAGCAGTACTTC.

The chain employs TRBV7-8 and TRBJ1-2; 7 nucleotides line up with TRBD1. The CDR3 consists of 14 residues. From germline, CDR1 is SGHVS and CDR2 FQNEAQ. The V segment lost 3 bases and the J segment 4 bases; nucleotides outside the gene matches: 5. This chain's CDR3 is CASSFSDRVYGYTF. Here the CDR3 DNA reads TGTGCCAGCAGCTTTTCCGACAGGGTCTATGGCTACACCTTC.

The chain couples TRBV7-2 to TRBJ2-7; D ambiguous. V was cut by 4 bases and J by 5 bases, with 12 bases left in between. CDR1 is SGHTA and CDR2 is FQGNSA in the germline V gene. The CDR3 is 13 amino acids. The CDR3 DNA reads as TGTGCCAGCAGCTACCGCCCTGGCGACGAGCAGTACTTC. It codes for CASSYRPGDEQYF.

J is TRBJ1-2 and V is TRBV7-2; 9 bases are a match to TRBD1. The CDR3 is made up of 12 amino acids. J gave up 6 bases and V 8 bases, and 4 bases lay outside the gene matches. Germline CDR1 is SGHTA and CDR2 is FQGNSA. CDR3: CASQTGGNGYTF. CDR3 nucleotides: TGTGCCAGCCAGACAGGGGGGAATGGCTACACCTTC.

The table lists this clone with a few counts. The V gene is TRBV6-1, the J gene TRBJ1-1, with a weak D call TRBD1 (5 bases). Looked up from germline, CDR1 is MNHNS and CDR2 is SASEGT. Trimming cost V 6 bases and J 3 bases, with 17 bases left between them. There are 15 residues in the CDR3. CDR3 protein: CASRSQGSSYTEAFF. In DNA, the CDR3 is TGTGCCAGCAGGAGCCAGGGATCTTCTTACACTGAAGCTTTCTTT.

The chain links TRBV11-3 to TRBJ2-2; D may be TRBD1 or TRBD2 (6 bases each). The CDR3 contains 18 residues. The V gene's germline CDR1 is SGHNT and CDR2 YENEEA. V lost 5 bases and J lost 2, with 21 bases in between. The CDR3: CASSDTIGGPANTGELFF. For the CDR3, the DNA is TGTGCCAGCAGCGATACTATTGGGGGGCCTGCTAACACCGGGGAGCTGTTTTTT.

The V gene is TRBV2, the J gene TRBJ2-3; weak D call: TRBD2 (6 bases). Trimming cost V 11 bases and J 4 bases, with 16 bases left between them. This CDR3 has 13 residues. Germline assignment: CDR1 SNHLY and CDR2 FYNNEI. CDR3 region: CARGSQSPDTQYF. The DNA of the CDR3 is TGTGCCCGGGGGTCGCAGTCCCCAGATACGCAGTATTTT.

This clone was detected only once. Other DNA sequences in this specimen translate into the identical CDR3. V usage is TRBV6-5 and J usage is TRBJ1-1, with a tentative D call TRBD1 (6 bases). The CDR3 consists of 14 residues. Trimming left V 2 bases short and J 0 bases short, with 7 bases between. Germline CDR1 and CDR2: MNHEY and SVGAGI. This chain's CDR3 is CASSYGQMNTEAFF. The CDR3 coding sequence is TGTGCCAGCAGTTACGGACAGATGAACACTGAAGCTTTCTTT.

The chain couples TRBV18 to TRBJ2-7, with a weak D call TRBD2 (6 bases). The CDR3 extends over 15 amino acids. The germline gives CDR1 KGHSH, CDR2 LQKENI. V gave up 0 bases and J gave up 3 bases, with 12 bases separating them. The CDR3 nucleotides are TGTGCCAGCTCACCACCGGCTAGCGCGGTCTACGAGCAGTACTTC. As protein: CASSPPASAVYEQYF. Based on the CDR3 plus reference TRBV18 and TRBJ2-7, the full variable domain is NAGVMQNPRHLVRRRGQEARLRCSPMKGHSHVYWYRQLPEEGLKFMVYLQKENIIDESGMPKERFSAEFPKEGPSILRIQQVVRGDSAAYFCASSPPASAVYEQYFGPGTRLTVT.

The chain employs TRBV7-2 and TRBJ2-7; 7 bases fit TRBD1. The V gene's germline CDR1 is SGHTA and CDR2 FQGNSA. CDR3 size: 15 residues. The J segment lost 0 bases and the V segment lost 3 bases, leaving 5 bases of the junction unmatched. The CDR3 protein is CASSFSGTVSYEQYF. DNA for the CDR3: TGTGCCAGCAGCTTTTCCGGGACAGTCTCCTACGAGCAGTACTTC.